This entry lists 7 T cell receptor beta chains sequenced from one sample in a study of response to subunit inactivated influenza vaccine. TCRdb used MiXCR to reprocess the RT-PCR reads, holding one entry per CDR3 protein. Seen here are about half a million distinct CDR3 sequences, around 25% observed once, and the top ten hold around 1.8%. The sample in question was CD4+ T cells sorted from PBMCs, obtained more than 4 days after vaccination. The receptors shown here come from a man aged 45 to 65 who received an inactivated influenza vaccine.

The table lists this clonotype with a count of one. The junction does not match germline at one end; this may be a read error. The chain is built from TRBV27 and TRBJ2-7; 11 bases map to TRBD2. Germline V gene lookup returns CDR1 MNHEY and CDR2 SMNVEV (reference sequence). The CDR3 covers 19 residues. The CDR3 coding sequence is TGTGCCAGCAGTTTAACCGGGACTAGCGGCGCCCGGAGCTCCTTCGAGCAGTACTTC. This encodes CASSLTGTSGARSSFEQYF.

This clonotype was seen a few times. The J gene is TRBJ2-1, the V gene TRBV24-1; either TRBD1 or TRBD2 may fit D (5 bases each). The ends were cut back, 5 bases at V and 6 bases at J, with 10 bases in the middle. The germline V gene has CDR1 KGHDR and CDR2 SFDVKD. CDR3 length: 13 residues. Here the CDR3 reads CATSGAGSNEQFF. In DNA form, the CDR3 reads TGTGCCACCAGTGGGGCAGGGAGCAATGAGCAGTTCTTC.

V and J are TRBV5-1 and TRBJ2-7, with D uncertain. Trimming shortened V by 0 bases and J by 5 bases, and 6 bases separated the two germline ends. Germline V gene sequence: CDR1 SGHRS, CDR2 YFSETQ. This CDR3 contains 12 residues. The CDR3 coding sequence is TGCGCCAGCAGCTTGGCCTTCAACGAGCAGTACTTC. Amino acid sequence: CASSLAFNEQYF. The variable domain in full, completed from reference TRBV5-1 and TRBJ2-7, reads KAGVTQTPRYLIKTRGQQVTLSCSPISGHRSVSWYQQTPGQGLQFLFEYFSETQRNKGNFPGRFSGRQFSNSRSEMNVSTLELGDSALYLCASSLAFNEQYFGPGTRLTVT.

Of note for this clonotype: The junction and the germline gene differ at one end; a read error may be behind it. This chain uses TRBV4-1 with TRBJ2-5; maybe TRBD1 (5 bases). The CDR3 is 15 amino acids. CDR1 is MGHRA and CDR2 is YSYEKL in the germline V gene. The CDR3 bases are TGCGTCAGCAGCCAAGAGCAGGCTCCAGGGGAGACCCAGTACTTC. As protein: CVSSQEQAPGETQYF.

The chain is built from TRBV27 and TRBJ1-1; D gene uncertain. CDR1 MNHEY and CDR2 SMNVEV come from the germline V gene (reference sequence). The CDR3 covers 14 residues. Trimming pared 2 bases from V and 6 bases from J, leaving 13 bases between. Here the CDR3 DNA reads TGTGCCAGCAGTTTAAGACACTTAGGGTCTGAAGCTTTCTTT. It codes for CASSLRHLGSEAFF.

The gene calls are TRBV14 and TRBJ2-1; D is undetermined. Germline lookup yields CDR1 SGHDN and CDR2 FVKESK. V lost 4 bases and J 6 bases, leaving 13 bases between the germline ends. This CDR3 spans 14 amino acids. Here the CDR3 DNA reads TGTGCCAGCAGCCGTTCCTTTCGGCCCAATGAGCAGTTCTTC. Protein sequence: CASSRSFRPNEQFF.

This chain connects TRBV6-5 to TRBJ1-5; the match to TRBD1 covers 8 bases. V shed 0 bases, J shed 7 bases, and the junction held 5 bases outside the gene matches. CDR3 length: 15 amino acids. The germline V gene has CDR1 MNHEY and CDR2 SVGAGI. Here the CDR3 DNA reads TGTGCCAGCAGTTACTCGGGACAGGCGCGACAGCCCCAGCATTTT. Translating it yields CASSYSGQARQPQHF.